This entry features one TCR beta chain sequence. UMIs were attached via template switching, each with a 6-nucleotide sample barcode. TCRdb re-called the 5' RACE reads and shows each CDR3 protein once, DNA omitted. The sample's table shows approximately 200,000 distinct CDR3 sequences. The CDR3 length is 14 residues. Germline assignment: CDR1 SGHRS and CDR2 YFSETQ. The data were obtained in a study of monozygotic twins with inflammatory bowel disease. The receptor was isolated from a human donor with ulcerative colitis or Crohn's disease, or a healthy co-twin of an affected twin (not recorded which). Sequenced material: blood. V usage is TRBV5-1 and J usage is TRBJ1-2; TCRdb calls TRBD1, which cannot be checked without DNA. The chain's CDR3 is CASSPNRVDYGYTF. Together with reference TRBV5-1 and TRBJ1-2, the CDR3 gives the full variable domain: KAGVTQTPRYLIKTRGQQVTLSCSPISGHRSVSWYQQTPGQGLQFLFEYFSETQRNKGNFPGRFSGRQFSNSRSEMNVSTLELGDSALYLCASSPNRVDYGYTFGSGTRLTVV.